The sequence of this T cell receptor beta chain was determined in a study of response to subunit inactivated influenza vaccine. Study-level points and caveats: Authors suggested few new T cells are recruited by each seasonal influenza vaccination.

MiXCR, applied by TCRdb to the RT-PCR reads, yields one record per CDR3 protein. The sample shows some 600,000 distinct CDR3 sequences, 14% of them seen only once. A note on this clonotype: The antigen remains unidentified.

The CDR3 contains 12 residues. Germline CDR1 is MNHEY and CDR2 is SMNVEV (reference sequence). V lost 6 bases to trimming and J lost 6 bases, with 9 bases between them. The sequences come from PBMCs from blood, collected 14 to 15 days before vaccination. The receptor was derived from a man aged 45-65 years who received an inactivated influenza vaccine. The genes are TRBV27 and TRBJ2-1; D call uncertain. The CDR3 sequence is CASRSPRNEQFF. CDR3 coding DNA: TGTGCCAGCAGATCTCCCCGCAATGAGCAGTTCTTC.